This T cell receptor (beta chain) stems from a study of technical replicates of blood from a handful of donors. The CDR3 covers 12 residues. V shed 5 bases and J shed 4 bases, with 8 bases lying between them. CDR1 is SGHVS and CDR2 is FNYEAQ in the germline V gene. Measured with immunoSEQ multiplex PCR; TCRdb has only the in-frame clones, and not every one. The data hold about 44,000 clones, with roughly 96% observed a single time. This chain connects TRBV7-6 to TRBJ1-1; no reliable D call. The receptor comes from a human donor in good health. The sample taken for sequencing was T cells isolated from PBMCs. The CDR3 DNA sequence: TGTGCCAGCAGCGCAGTCAGCACTGAAGCTTTCTTT. Encoded protein: CASSAVSTEAFF.